This T cell receptor beta chain was obtained from a study of OX40 agonist ivuxolimab in advanced cancers. For the study at large: There were three patients with partial responses, one having hepatocellular carcinoma and two cutaneous melanoma.

The CDR3 is made up of 13 amino acids. Trimming cost V 6 bases and J 6 bases; bases outside gene matches: 9. Germline CDR1 reads SQVTM; CDR2 reads ANQGSEA. Study-level findings and limits: Also present in some nonresponders was a low level of normalized T-cell clonal expansion. Averaging showed that CD8+ T cells had more expanded clones than CD4+ did.

To note about this clone: Its antigen is undetermined.

Repertoires were generated with immunoSEQ multiplex PCR, while TCRdb's copy carries only in-frame clones and drops some. The sample contains about 93,000 clones, roughly 92% of which appear only once. This sequence joins TRBV29-1 and TRBJ1-2; the match to TRBD1 covers 8 bases. This clonotype was obtained from an adult with an advanced solid tumor such as melanoma, head and neck, liver or kidney cancer. The sequencing here drew on CD4+ or CD8+ T cells sorted from blood, taken in a trial of the OX40 agonist ivuxolimab. The CDR3 DNA reads TGCAGCGTCCTTGCCGACAGGGGTCATGGCTACACCTTC. As protein: CSVLADRGHGYTF. Looking up the rest from reference TRBV29-1 and TRBJ1-2 gives the full variable domain: SAVISQKPSRDICQRGTSLTIQCQVDSQVTMMFWYRQQPGQSLTLIATANQGSEATYESGFVIDKFPISRPNLTFSTLTVSNMSPEDSSIYLCSVLADRGHGYTFGSGTRLTVV.